The clone carrying this TCR beta chain has just one count. Its antigen is as yet unknown. V dropped 6 bases and J dropped 6; count of bases not matched to a gene: 7. Looked up from germline, CDR1 is MNHEY and CDR2 is SMNVEV (reference sequence). This CDR3 region has 15 residues. The assay was immunoSEQ multiplex PCR, and TCRdb's table has in-frame clones only and misses some. The sample holds over a million clones; approximately 96% are singletons and the top ten take approximately 1%. These data are taken from a study of shared clonotypes between healthy human individuals. Study outcomes and limitations: Clonotype sharing among donors was expected to depend on sequencing depth. The rarefaction results pointed to incomplete sorted-subset sequencing despite large depth.

The sequenced material came from naive CD4+ T cells sorted from blood. Noted subset: CD45RA+ positively selected. The chain has TRBV27 and TRBJ2-2, with TRBD2 identical over 10 bases. The sequence derives from a man aged 25 to 40 in good health. As DNA, the CDR3 is TGTGCCAGCAGACTGCTAGCGGGAGTCCCCGGGGAGCTGTTTTTT. Translating it yields CASRLLAGVPGELFF.